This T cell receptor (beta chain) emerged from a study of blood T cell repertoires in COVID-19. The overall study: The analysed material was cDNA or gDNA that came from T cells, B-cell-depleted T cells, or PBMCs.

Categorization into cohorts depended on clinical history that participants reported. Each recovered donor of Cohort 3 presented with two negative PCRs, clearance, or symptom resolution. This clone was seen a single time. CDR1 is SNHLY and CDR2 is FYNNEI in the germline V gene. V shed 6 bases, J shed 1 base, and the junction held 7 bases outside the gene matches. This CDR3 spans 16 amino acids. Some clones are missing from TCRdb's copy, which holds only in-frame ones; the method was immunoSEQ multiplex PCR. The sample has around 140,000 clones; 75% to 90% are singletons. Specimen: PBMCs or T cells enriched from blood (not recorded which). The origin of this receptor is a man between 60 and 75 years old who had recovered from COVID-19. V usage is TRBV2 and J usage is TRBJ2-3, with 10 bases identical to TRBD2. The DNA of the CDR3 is TGTGCCAGCAGCCCTCTGACTAGCGGGCGCACAGATACGCAGTATTTT. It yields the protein CASSPLTSGRTDTQYF.